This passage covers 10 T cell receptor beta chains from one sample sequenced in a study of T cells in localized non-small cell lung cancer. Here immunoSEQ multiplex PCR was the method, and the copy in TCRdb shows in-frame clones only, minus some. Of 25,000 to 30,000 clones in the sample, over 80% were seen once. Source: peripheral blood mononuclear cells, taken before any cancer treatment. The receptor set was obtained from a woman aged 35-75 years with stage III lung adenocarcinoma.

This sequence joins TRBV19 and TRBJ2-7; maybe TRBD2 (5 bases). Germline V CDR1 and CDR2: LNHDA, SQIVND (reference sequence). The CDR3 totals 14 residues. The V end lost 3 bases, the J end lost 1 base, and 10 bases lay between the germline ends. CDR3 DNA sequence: TGTGCCAGTAGTATGAGCGGCTCGTCCTACGAGCAGTACTTC. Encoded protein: CASSMSGSSYEQYF.

The CDR3 coding sequence is TGTGCCAGCAGTCCCAACAGGGGGTCAGGTTACACAGATACGCAGTATTTT. Its protein product is CASSPNRGSGYTDTQYF. V gene TRBV28 combines with J gene TRBJ2-3; 8 nucleotides match TRBD1. The V gene's germline CDR1 is MDHEN and CDR2 SYDVKM. The CDR3 is 17 residues long. The V segment lost 5 bases and the J segment 2 bases; nucleotides outside the gene matches: 12.

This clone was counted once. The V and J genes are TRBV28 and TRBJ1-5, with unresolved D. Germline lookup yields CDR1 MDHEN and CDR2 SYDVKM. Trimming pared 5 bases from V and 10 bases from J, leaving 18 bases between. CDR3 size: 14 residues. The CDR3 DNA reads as TGTGCCAGCAGTGAGACGGGTGAGGTTTACCCCCAGCATTTT. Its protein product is CASSETGEVYPQHF.

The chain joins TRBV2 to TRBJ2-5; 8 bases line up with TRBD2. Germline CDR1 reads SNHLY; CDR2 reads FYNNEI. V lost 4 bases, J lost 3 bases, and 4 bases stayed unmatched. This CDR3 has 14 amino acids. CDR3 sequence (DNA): TGTGCCAGCAGTGCGACTAGCGACGAAGAGACCCAGTACTTC. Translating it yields CASSATSDEETQYF.

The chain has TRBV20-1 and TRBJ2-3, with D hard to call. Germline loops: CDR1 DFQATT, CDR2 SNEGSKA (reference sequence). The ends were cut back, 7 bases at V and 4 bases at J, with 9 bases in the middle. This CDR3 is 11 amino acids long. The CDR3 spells CSGEPADTQYF. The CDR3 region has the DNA TGCAGTGGTGAGCCCGCAGATACGCAGTATTTT.

CDR3: CASSEAGGSPLHF. The CDR3 DNA sequence: TGTGCCAGCAGTGAAGCGGGGGGTTCACCCCTCCACTTT. The chain has TRBV6-1 and TRBJ1-6, with D possibly TRBD1 on 5 matching bases. V lost 0 bases to trimming and J lost 9 bases, with 6 bases between them. The CDR3 is 13 amino acids. Germline V gene sequence: CDR1 MNHNS, CDR2 SASEGT.

The DNA of the CDR3 is TGCGCCAGCAGCGAGCGACAGGGCGGTTACAATGAGCAGTTCTTC. Translated, it gives CASSERQGGYNEQFF. The chain employs TRBV10-1 and TRBJ2-1; 7 bases are a match to TRBD1. Germline assignment: CDR1 WNHNN and CDR2 SYGVQD (reference sequence). Losses at the gene ends were 6 bases for V and 4 bases for J; bases not matched to a gene: 9. This CDR3 spans 15 amino acids.

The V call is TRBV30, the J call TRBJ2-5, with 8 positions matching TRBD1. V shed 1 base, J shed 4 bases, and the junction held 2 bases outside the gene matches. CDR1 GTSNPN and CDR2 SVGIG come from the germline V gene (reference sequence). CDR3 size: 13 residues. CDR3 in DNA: TGTGCCTGGAGTGGACAGGGGCCAGAGACCCAGTACTTC. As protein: CAWSGQGPETQYF.

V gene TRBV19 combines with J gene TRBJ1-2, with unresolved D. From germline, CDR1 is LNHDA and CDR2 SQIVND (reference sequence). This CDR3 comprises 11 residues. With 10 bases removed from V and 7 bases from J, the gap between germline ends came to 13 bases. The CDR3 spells CATSEGLGYTF. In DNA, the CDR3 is TGTGCCACCTCGGAGGGCCTTGGCTACACCTTC. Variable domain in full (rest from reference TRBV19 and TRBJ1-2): DGGITQSPKYLFRKEGQNVTLSCEQNLNHDAMYWYRQDPGQGLRLIYYSQIVNDFQKGDIAEGYSVSREKKESFPLTVTSAQKNPTAFYLCATSEGLGYTFGSGTRLTVV.

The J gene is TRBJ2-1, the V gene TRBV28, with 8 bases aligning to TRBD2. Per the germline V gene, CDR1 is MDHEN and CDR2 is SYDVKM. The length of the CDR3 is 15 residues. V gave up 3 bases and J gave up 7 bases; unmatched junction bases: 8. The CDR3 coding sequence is TGTGCCAGCAGTTTTCAAGCGGGAGTCTGGAATGAGCAGTTCTTC. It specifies CASSFQAGVWNEQFF.